This T cell receptor beta chain derives from a study of T cells in Graves' hyperthyroidism and ophthalmopathy. The ends lost 4 bases at V and 4 bases at J; junction bases unmatched: 8. Germline CDR1 and CDR2: MGHRA and YSYEKL. CDR3 length: 18 residues. TCR beta CDR3 regions were amplified from RNA transcripts. Primed by the HTBI set, a first-round RT-PCR was run on the TCR CDR3. TCRdb redid the calling of the multiplex PCR reads with MiXCR, one entry per CDR3 protein. The data contain about 420,000 distinct CDR3 sequences, around 16% of them seen just once; the ten biggest clones take up 7.7%. Findings and caveats of the study: Peripheral blood also featured most of the thyroid clonotypes expanded above 0.001.

A roughly 9.1 ml volume of fresh peripheral blood provided the PBMCs. This clonotype was counted between two and nine times. Its specificity is not known. The TCR comes from a young woman with Graves' hyperthyroidism. J is TRBJ2-6 and V is TRBV4-1, with 12 bases identical to TRBD2. The material sequenced was blood. The CDR3 DNA follows: TGCGCCAGCAGCCGAGGACTAGCGGGGATGAGAGGGGCCAACGTCCTGACTTTC. As protein: CASSRGLAGMRGANVLTF.